A selection of T cell receptor beta chains follows, all from one sample in a study of T-cell memory formation after mild COVID-19. TCRdb independently ran MiXCR on the 5' RACE reads; one entry per CDR3 protein. The sample lists about half a million distinct CDR3 sequences; 18% were seen once. Specimen: PBMCs or a T cell subset sorted from them (not recorded which). The origin of the receptors is an adult woman who had mild COVID-19 (a few samples of this study predate the infection). Cell type and time point are not known. Each CDR3 is given without its conserved first and last residue. Fields, in order: V gene, D gene, CDR3 length, CDR3 protein. The D gene is left open where the match is weak.

>TRBV27|NA|11
ASSWDINQPQH
>TRBV20-1|NA|11
SARQGGSYEQY
>TRBV7-3|NA|13
ASSLTPQGNNEQF
>TRBV2|TRBD1|12
ASRRGQGAVEQF
>TRBV9|NA|12
ASSVGGPQETQY
>TRBV12-3/TRBV12-4|NA|12
ASSLAGGAYEQY
>TRBV7-9|NA|14
ASSPGGTNSPGELF
>TRBV7-2|TRBD1|14
ASSFEQGAVTDTQY
>TRBV20-1|TRBD2|13
SARRSGGPYNEQF
>TRBV14|NA|13
ASSRSSSNTGELF
>TRBV19|TRBD2|11
ASSGRGYNEQF
>TRBV12-3/TRBV12-4|TRBD2|13
ASTTSSGSIYEQF
>TRBV14|NA|13
ASSQDGEGTDTQY
>TRBV29-1|NA|11
SVEERDPYEQY
>TRBV7-8|NA|13
ASSLELRVNQPQH
>TRBV6-5|TRBD1|12
ASSYDRGAREAF
>TRBV7-3|NA|13
ASSSTLANTGELF
>TRBV4-3|NA|12
ASSQDSYSYEQY